The 30 T cell receptor beta chains below were found in one sample sequenced in a study of breast tumors, draining lymph nodes, adjacent tissues. Samples came from axillary lymph nodes draining the breast cancer. TCRdb recomputed calls from the multiplex PCR reads with MiXCR, one row per CDR3 protein. The data contain about 200,000 distinct CDR3 sequences, about 32% of them seen just once; the ten biggest clones take up over 4%. The sequencing input was axillary lymph node tissue. The receptor set was obtained from a female donor with breast cancer. Some clones in this sample may be carry-over from other donors' samples.

This clonotype was recorded at least ten times. J is TRBJ2-7 and V is TRBV20-1, with 10 bases matching TRBD1. J gave up 3 bases and V 1 base, and 6 bases lay outside the gene matches. The CDR3 loop spans 15 amino acids. CDR1 and CDR2 (germline): DFQATT, SNEGSKA (reference sequence). Written as DNA, the CDR3 is TGCAGTGCTAGAGTCGTGGGACAGGGGTACTACGAGCAGTACTTC. Its translation: CSARVVGQGYYEQYF.

At least ten counts were recorded for this clonotype. The V call is TRBV18, the J call TRBJ2-7, with D maybe TRBD2 (6 bases). Germline V gene lookup returns CDR1 KGHSH and CDR2 LQKENI. The V end lost 8 bases, the J end lost 4 bases, and 12 bases lay between the germline ends. The CDR3 extends over 12 amino acids. CDR3 protein: CASSPGGYEQYF. CDR3 DNA sequence: TGTGCCAGCAGCCCAGGAGGGTACGAGCAGTACTTC.

This clonotype appeared once. The gene calls are TRBV29-1 and TRBJ1-5, with 12 bases identical to TRBD1. Germline values: CDR1 SQVTM, CDR2 ANQGSEA. CDR3 length: 13 residues. J lost 3 bases, V lost 7 bases, and 1 base had no gene match. The CDR3 DNA follows: TGCAGCGCGGGACAGGGGGCCAATCAGCCCCAGCATTTT. As protein: CSAGQGANQPQHF.

This clonotype was seen repeatedly, ten times or more. This rearrangement joins TRBV3-1 to TRBJ2-7, with no clear D. The CDR3 has 13 amino acids. V was cut by 4 bases and J by 6 bases, with 13 bases left in between. The germline gives CDR1 LGHDT, CDR2 YNNKEL (reference sequence). The CDR3 loop reads CASSLYQVPEQYF. In DNA, the CDR3 is TGTGCCAGCAGCCTTTACCAGGTCCCCGAGCAGTACTTC.

The rearrangement uses TRBV6-5 and TRBJ2-1, with TRBD2 matching 14 bases. In germline, CDR1 is MNHEY, CDR2 SVGAGI. The V gene end was trimmed by 7 bases and the J gene end by 0 bases; junction bases not matched to a gene: 11. The CDR3 sequence is 19 residues long. Here the CDR3 DNA reads TGTGCCAGCAACCCTAACGGACTAGCGGGAGGTAGCTCCTACAATGAGCAGTTCTTC. Its protein product is CASNPNGLAGGSSYNEQFF.

This clonotype was counted ten times or more. The chain carries TRBV7-6 and TRBJ1-3; D remains unclear. The CDR3 consists of 16 residues. Germline V gene sequence: CDR1 SGHVS, CDR2 FNYEAQ. V was trimmed by 2 bases and J by 0 bases, leaving 11 bases between them. The CDR3 loop is CASSLSQTFSGNTIYF. DNA for the CDR3: TGTGCCAGCAGCTTATCACAGACATTCTCTGGAAACACCATATATTTT.

The V and J genes are TRBV6-5 and TRBJ2-7, with 8 bases identical to TRBD1. The junction had 11 bases not matched to a gene; V was cut back by 0 bases and J by 7 bases. This CDR3 is 16 amino acids long. Germline assignment: CDR1 MNHEY and CDR2 SVGAGI. CDR3: CASSYSIWTGRGEQYF. For the CDR3, the DNA is TGTGCCAGCAGTTACTCGATTTGGACAGGGAGAGGGGAGCAGTACTTC.

The rearrangement links TRBV19 to TRBJ1-1, with TRBD1 matching 7 bases. CDR1 LNHDA and CDR2 SQIVND come from the germline V gene (reference sequence). The CDR3 has 11 residues. V was pared by 10 bases and J by 7 bases, with 6 bases of the junction left unmatched. CDR3 loop: CATGQVNEAFF. For the CDR3, the DNA is TGTGCCACCGGACAGGTAAATGAAGCTTTCTTT.

V is TRBV20-1 and J is TRBJ2-3; D is unresolved. Germline CDR1 DFQATT, CDR2 SNEGSKA (reference sequence). The CDR3 loop spans 13 amino acids. V was pared by 5 bases and J by 11 bases, with 20 bases between. This CDR3 reads CSARDRTTDVQYF. CDR3 bases: TGCAGTGCTCGTGACCGTACTACGGATGTGCAGTATTTT.

Concerning this clonotype itself: An end of the junction does not agree with germline; a read error may underlie this. The rearrangement links TRBV6-5 to TRBJ1-6; 7 bases match TRBD1. This CDR3 is built from 16 residues. Germline lookup yields CDR1 MNHEY and CDR2 SVGAGI. The CDR3 spells CAGSPRGGRVLSPLHF. The DNA for the CDR3 is TGTGCCGGCAGTCCCAGGGGGGGCAGGGTTCTCTCACCCCTCCACTTT.

Comments on this clonotype: This sequence may be a read error, since a much larger clone differs from it by one base. V gene TRBV5-6 combines with J gene TRBJ2-3; D assignment may be TRBD1 or TRBD2 (5 bases each). This CDR3 is 14 amino acids long. Germline V gene data show CDR1 as SGHDT and CDR2 as YYEEEE. Trimming cost V 5 bases and J 2 bases, with 12 bases left between them. The CDR3 is CASSVRGPTDTQYF. The CDR3 DNA follows: TGTGCCAGCAGTGTGAGGGGCCCCACAGATACGCAGTATTTT.

This clonotype was seen many times. A much larger clonotype is one base distant, so this may be a read error. The CDR3 does not end in the conserved phenylalanine or tryptophan, so this is likely a read error. The chain recombines TRBV7-2 with TRBJ2-5; unclear D gene. The CDR3 consists of 14 residues. Trimming removed 0 bases from V and 2 bases from J, with 7 bases in between. CDR1 is SGHTA, CDR2 FQGNSA, per germline. This CDR3 reads CASSLAGRQETQYL. In DNA form, the CDR3 reads TGTGCCAGCAGCTTAGCAGGCAGACAAGAGACCCAGTACCTC.

V is TRBV7-6 and J is TRBJ2-3; the match to TRBD2 covers 9 bases. In germline, CDR1 is SGHVS, CDR2 FNYEAQ. The CDR3 has 15 residues. The V segment lost 3 bases and the J segment 11 bases; nucleotides outside the gene matches: 12. As DNA, the CDR3 is TGTGCCAGCAGCTTCCAAGCGGGGGGCAGGGATGAGCAGTATTTT. Translated, it gives CASSFQAGGRDEQYF.

This clonotype was observed at least ten times. This chain links TRBV11-2 with TRBJ1-4, with TRBD1 matching over 7 bases. Germline CDR1 is SGHAT and CDR2 is FQNNGV. The CDR3 totals 15 residues. V was pared by 5 bases and J by 3 bases, with 6 bases of the junction left unmatched. CDR3 amino acids: CASSVTGTANEKLFF. The CDR3, as DNA: TGTGCCAGCAGCGTAACCGGGACAGCTAATGAAAAACTGTTTTTT.

V usage is TRBV15 and J usage is TRBJ1-1, with D hard to call. Between the trimmed V and J ends, which lost 7 bases and 2 bases, there was a span of 11 bases. This CDR3 is built from 13 residues. Germline V gene data show CDR1 as LNHNV and CDR2 as YYDKDF (reference sequence). CDR3 sequence: CATTEARNTEAFF. The CDR3 region has the DNA TGTGCCACCACGGAAGCAAGAAACACTGAAGCTTTCTTT.

The table lists this clonotype with a count of one. Relative to the germline gene, one junction end is altered; a read error may explain this. The chain is built from TRBV6-2 or TRBV6-3 and TRBJ2-5; D not resolved. This CDR3 has 14 residues. CDR1 and CDR2 from the germline V gene are MNHEY and SVGEGT. The DNA of the CDR3 is TGTGCCAGCAGTCACTCACTATATCAAGAGACCCAGTACTTC. This encodes CASSHSLYQETQYF.

In this sample, this clonotype turned up many times. This chain uses TRBV19 with TRBJ1-5; TRBD1 might be the D (6 bases). V dropped 8 bases and J dropped 7 bases, with 21 bases sitting between them. CDR1 and CDR2 from the germline V gene are LNHDA and SQIVND (reference sequence). The CDR3 covers 15 residues. CDR3 sequence: CASDPRGGVGQPQHF. The DNA for the CDR3 is TGTGCCAGTGATCCAAGGGGGGGCGTAGGGCAGCCCCAGCATTTT.

The V and J genes are TRBV29-1 and TRBJ2-1; tentative D call: TRBD1 (5 bases). Trimming took off 8 bases at V and 7 bases at J, with 21 bases between the two ends. This CDR3 is built from 14 residues. Per the germline V gene, CDR1 is SQVTM and CDR2 is ANQGSEA. As DNA, the CDR3 is TGCAGCTCACCCCCTACTACAGGCGGTAATGAGCAGTTCTTC. It specifies CSSPPTTGGNEQFF.

Comments on this clonotype: A much larger clonotype is one base distant, so this may be a read error. The conserved phenylalanine or tryptophan normally closing the CDR3 is absent here, so this likely arose from a read error. The J gene is TRBJ2-1, the V gene TRBV19; TRBD2 matches 10 bases. Germline lookup yields CDR1 LNHDA and CDR2 SQIVND (reference sequence). This CDR3 is built from 16 residues. Trimming cost V 3 bases and J 5 bases; bases outside gene matches: 7. CDR3 DNA: TGTGCCAGTAGTATTCGAGGGACTAGCGCCAACAATGAGCAGTTCTCC. This sequence encodes CASSIRGTSANNEQFS.

The genes are TRBV7-9 and TRBJ2-5, with 9 bases that match TRBD2. CDR1 is SEHNR and CDR2 is FQNEAQ in the germline V gene (reference sequence). V trimming: 1 base; J trimming: 5 bases; junction bases outside the gene matches: 14. CDR3 size: 18 residues. As DNA, the CDR3 is TGTGCCAGCAGCTTAGTCGGGAGTGGGCTAGCGGGGCGTGAGACCCAGTACTTC. This gives the protein CASSLVGSGLAGRETQYF.

A word on this clonotype: A much more abundant neighbour one base away suggests this may be a read error. The chain combines TRBV7-2 with TRBJ2-1; TRBD2 matches 9 bases. This CDR3 has 15 residues. Germline V CDR1 and CDR2: SGHTA, FQGNSA. The CDR3 DNA follows: TGTGCCAGCAGCTTAAAGGCGGGAGGGAACAATGGGCAGTTCTTC. This codes for CASSLKAGGNNGQFF. The whole variable domain, remainder taken from reference TRBV7-2 and TRBJ2-1, is GAGVSQSPSNKVTEKGKDVELRCDPISGHTALYWYRQSLGQGLEFLIYFQGNSAPDKSGLPSDRFSAERTGGSVSTLTIQRTQQEDSAVYLCASSLKAGGNNGQFFGPGTRLTVL.

This clonotype was found many times. The rearrangement joins TRBV5-1 to TRBJ2-3; TRBD2 matches 8 bases. After removal of 5 bases from V and 5 bases from J, the junction contained 4 bases not matched to a gene. In germline, CDR1 is SGHRS, CDR2 YFSETQ. The CDR3 spans 13 residues. The CDR3 region is CASRRGAGDTQYF. The CDR3, as DNA: TGCGCCAGCAGGCGGGGGGCGGGAGATACGCAGTATTTT.

This clonotype was detected a few times. The chain employs TRBV18 and TRBJ2-4; 7 bases are shared with TRBD1. CDR1 KGHSH and CDR2 LQKENI come from the germline V gene. V gave up 2 bases and J gave up 1 base; unmatched junction bases: 2. CDR3 length: 15 residues. The chain's CDR3 is CASSPETGAKNIQYF. The CDR3 DNA sequence: TGTGCCAGCTCACCAGAGACAGGGGCCAAAAACATTCAGTACTTC.

V usage is TRBV19 and J usage is TRBJ1-1; 7 bases map to TRBD1. Per the germline V gene, CDR1 is LNHDA and CDR2 is SQIVND (reference sequence). The V segment lost 4 bases and the J segment 1 base; nucleotides outside the gene matches: 3. This CDR3 spans 14 amino acids. CDR3 nucleotide sequence: TGTGCCAGTAGTACGGACAGGTCGAACACTGAAGCTTTCTTT. Protein product: CASSTDRSNTEAFF.

The sample holds many counts of this clonotype. The chain carries TRBV4-2 and TRBJ2-3, with D perhaps matching TRBD1 (5 bases). There are 14 residues in the CDR3. CDR1 is LGHNA, CDR2 YNFKEQ, per germline. The V end lost 4 bases, the J end lost 1 base, and 9 bases lay between the germline ends. The CDR3 DNA sequence: TGTGCCAGCAGCCGTCTAGGGGGCACAGATACGCAGTATTTT. The encoded protein is CASSRLGGTDTQYF.

The gene calls are TRBV9 and TRBJ2-3, with 7 bases fitting TRBD2. The CDR3 consists of 14 residues. Trimming took 7 bases from V and 2 from J; bases not matched to a gene: 7. The V gene's germline CDR1 is SGDLS and CDR2 YYNGEE. The CDR3 spells CASPGRDYTDTQYF. In DNA form, the CDR3 reads TGTGCCAGCCCCGGCAGGGACTACACAGATACGCAGTATTTT.

The chain joins TRBV20-1 to TRBJ1-6; 7 bases map to TRBD1. There are 14 residues in the CDR3. Per the germline V gene, CDR1 is DFQATT and CDR2 is SNEGSKA (reference sequence). Trimming removed 5 bases from V and 6 bases from J; junction bases left unmatched: 7. In DNA form, the CDR3 reads TGCAGTGCTTCCTTGACAGGGCGTAATTCACCCCTCCACTTT. Protein product: CSASLTGRNSPLHF.

The rearrangement uses TRBV24-1 and TRBJ2-1, with 7 nucleotides matching TRBD1. Unmatched junction bases numbered 14, after V lost 7 bases and J lost 6 bases. The CDR3 spans 16 residues. Germline V gives CDR1 KGHDR, CDR2 SFDVKD. CDR3 bases: TGTGCCACCAGCGACAACCGGGACAGCGGCCTCAATGAGCAGTTCTTC. It encodes CATSDNRDSGLNEQFF.

This clonotype was observed many times. This sequence joins TRBV2 and TRBJ1-2, with 9 bases identical to TRBD1. This CDR3 contains 17 residues. Germline CDR1 reads SNHLY; CDR2 reads FYNNEI. The V gene end was trimmed by 5 bases and the J gene end by 7 bases; junction bases not matched to a gene: 17. The CDR3 DNA follows: TGTGCCAGCAGTTTAACCGGGACAGGGAAAAAGATATCTGGCTACACCTTC. Its protein is CASSLTGTGKKISGYTF.

This clonotype was recorded many times. The genes are TRBV6-6 and TRBJ2-3; 13 nucleotides agree with TRBD2. With 4 bases clipped from V and 4 bases from J, the junction kept 11 bases outside the gene matches. Germline loops: CDR1 MNHNY, CDR2 SVGAGI (reference sequence). CDR3 length: 18 residues. For the CDR3, the DNA is TGTGCCAGCAGTTCCCATCGGACTAGCGGGAGTGGGGCAGATACGCAGTATTTT. The encoded protein is CASSSHRTSGSGADTQYF.